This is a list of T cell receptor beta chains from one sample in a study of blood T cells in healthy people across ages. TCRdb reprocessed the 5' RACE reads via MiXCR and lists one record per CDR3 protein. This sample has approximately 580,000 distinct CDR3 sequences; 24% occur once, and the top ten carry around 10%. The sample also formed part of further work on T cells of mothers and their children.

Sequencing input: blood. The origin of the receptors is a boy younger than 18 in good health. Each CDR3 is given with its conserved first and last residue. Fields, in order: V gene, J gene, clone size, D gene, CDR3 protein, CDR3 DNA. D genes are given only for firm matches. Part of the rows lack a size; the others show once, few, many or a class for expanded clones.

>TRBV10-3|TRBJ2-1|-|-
CAISEWGIGEQFF
TGTGCCATCAGTGAGTGGGGGATTGGCGAGCAGTTCTTC
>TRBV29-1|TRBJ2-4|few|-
CSVGEQSGNIQYF
TGCAGCGTTGGCGAACAGTCGGGAAACATTCAGTACTTC
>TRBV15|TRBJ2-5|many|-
CATSRDPDQAETQYF
TGTGCCACCAGCAGAGATCCAGACCAGGCAGAGACCCAGTACTTC
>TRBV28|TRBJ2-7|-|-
CASSSYSEQYF
TGTGCCAGCAGTTCATATTCCGAGCAGTACTTC
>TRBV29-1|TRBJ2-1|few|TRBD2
CSVYLAGASYNEQFF
TGCAGCGTCTATCTAGCGGGAGCATCCTACAATGAGCAGTTCTTC
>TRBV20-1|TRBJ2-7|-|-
CSARDRMLDEQYF
TGCAGTGCTAGAGATCGGATGCTCGACGAGCAGTACTTC
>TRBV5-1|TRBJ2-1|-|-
CASSLGESSSYNEQFF
TGCGCCAGCAGCTTGGGAGAGTCAAGTTCCTACAATGAGCAGTTCTTC
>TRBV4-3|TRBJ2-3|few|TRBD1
CAGSQDRGFADTQYF
TGCGCCGGCAGCCAAGACAGGGGCTTTGCAGATACGCAGTATTTT
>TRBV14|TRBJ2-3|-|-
CASSQEVIGPDTQYF
TGTGCCAGCAGCCAAGAGGTGATAGGGCCAGATACGCAGTATTTT
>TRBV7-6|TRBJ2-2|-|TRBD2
CASSSRGAGGSNTGELFF
TGTGCCAGCAGCTCACGCGGGGCGGGGGGCTCGAACACCGGGGAGCTGTTTTTT
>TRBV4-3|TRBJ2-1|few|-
CASSQEGPASSYNEQFF
TGCGCCAGCAGCCAAGAGGGGCCTGCAAGCTCCTACAATGAGCAGTTCTTC
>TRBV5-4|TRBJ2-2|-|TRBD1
CASRAIGTDITGELFF
TGTGCCAGCAGAGCTATTGGGACAGATATCACCGGGGAGCTGTTTTTT